Below are 8 T cell receptor beta chains sequenced from a single sample in a study of response to subunit inactivated influenza vaccine. TCRdb reprocessed the RT-PCR reads via MiXCR and lists one record per CDR3 protein. This sample has around 490,000 distinct CDR3 sequences, with roughly 8.2% found just once. Sequenced material: PBMCs from blood, taken about 24 months after vaccination. The receptors stem from a man in his fifties or sixties who received an inactivated influenza vaccine.

The chain joins TRBV20-1 to TRBJ2-2; maybe TRBD1 (6 bases). The germline CDR1 and CDR2 sequences are DFQATT and SNEGSKA (reference sequence). This CDR3 is 15 amino acids long. The V end was cut by 1 base, the J end by 6 bases, with 15 bases between. CDR3 amino acids: CSARVGGPAAGELFF. CDR3 DNA sequence: TGCAGTGCTAGAGTAGGGGGTCCAGCAGCCGGGGAGCTGTTTTTT.

This clonotype appeared a few times. V is TRBV9 and J is TRBJ2-3; D remains unclear. Deletions cut 7 bases from V and 4 bases from J, with 16 bases between. The CDR3 sequence is 14 residues long. From germline, CDR1 is SGDLS and CDR2 YYNGEE. The CDR3 sequence: CASCLGHSSDTQYF. The CDR3 bases are TGTGCCAGCTGCCTGGGCCACTCGTCAGATACGCAGTATTTT.

This clonotype was found a few times. The chain joins TRBV7-2 to TRBJ2-1, with TRBD2 identical over 8 bases. Trimming cost V 9 bases and J 8 bases; bases outside gene matches: 9. CDR3 length: 13 residues. Germline values: CDR1 SGHTA, CDR2 FQGNSA. CDR3 coding DNA: TGTGCCAGTTCGGGAGGGCCCCTCTATGAGCAGTTCTTC. Its translation is CASSGGPLYEQFF.

The chain joins TRBV11-2 to TRBJ2-1; D call uncertain. This CDR3 is 13 amino acids long. Deletions cut 2 bases from V and 7 bases from J, with 9 bases between. CDR1 and CDR2 from the germline V gene are SGHAT and FQNNGV. DNA of the CDR3: TGTGCCAGCAGCTTATTGGCGGAGAATGAGCAGTTCTTC. As protein: CASSLLAENEQFF.

This clonotype was recorded at least ten times. Compared with germline, one end of the junction differs, possibly owing to a read error. The CDR3 spells CASSLRQNNSPLHF. The DNA of the CDR3 is TGCGCCAGCAGCTTGCGGCAGAATAATTCACCCCTCCACTTT. This chain links TRBV27 with TRBJ1-6; D gene uncertain. The germline V gene encodes CDR1 MNHEY and CDR2 SMNVEV (reference sequence). This CDR3 comprises 14 residues.

At least ten counts were recorded for this clonotype. The chain is built from TRBV5-5 and TRBJ2-2; either TRBD1 or TRBD2 may supply D (5 bases each). CDR1 and CDR2 (germline): SGHKS, YYEKEE (reference sequence). Trimming took 3 bases from V and 2 from J, leaving 8 bases between them. This CDR3 is built from 14 residues. CDR3 residues: CASSWGRNTGELFF. The DNA for the CDR3 is TGTGCCAGCAGCTGGGGACGTAACACCGGGGAGCTGTTTTTT.

The genes are TRBV10-3 and TRBJ1-5; no firm D call. The CDR3 runs 15 residues. Trimming shortened V by 1 base and J by 0 bases, and 7 bases separated the two germline ends. Germline CDR1 and CDR2: ENHRY and SYGVKD. The CDR3 DNA follows: TGTGCCATCAGTGAGTTTGGGGATAGCAATCAGCCCCAGCATTTT. Translation: CAISEFGDSNQPQHF.

This clonotype appeared many times. The chain carries TRBV12-3 or TRBV12-4 and TRBJ1-5; tentative D call: TRBD1 (6 bases). The CDR3 spans 14 residues. Trimming shortened V by 5 bases and J by 9 bases, and 17 bases separated the two germline ends. DNA for the CDR3: TGTGCCAGCAGTCCTGGGACATCCCCCGGGCCCCAGCATTTT. This translates into CASSPGTSPGPQHF.